The present TCR beta chain was sequenced within a study of cytomegalovirus exposure and HLA in healthy donors. Background on the study: Earlier sequencing of approximately 200 million T cells yielded nearly 120 million unique TCR beta sequences. Regarding the study as a whole: The presence/absence work took it that sequencing depth was about the same across donors.

PCR involved 60 Vbeta and 13 Jbeta primers. TCRdb keeps only in-frame clones here, not all; method: immunoSEQ multiplex PCR. Of about 110,000 clones listed, roughly 84% are singletons. Details on this clone: Its antigen is currently unknown.

CDR3 length: 13 residues. Germline V gene sequence: CDR1 LNHDA, CDR2 SQIVND (reference sequence). V lost 3 bases to trimming and J lost 9 bases, with 12 bases between them. Among the donors, all were healthy bone marrow donors. Donors likely had unrecorded immune exposures despite being nominally healthy when sampled. The TCR originated in a man aged 25 to 40 in good health and CMV-seropositive. The sequenced material came from PBMCs. This rearrangement joins TRBV19 to TRBJ2-1; tentatively, D is TRBD1 (5 bases). As DNA, the CDR3 is TGTGCCAGTAGTATTACAGGAATGAGTGAGCAGTTCTTC. Translation: CASSITGMSEQFF.